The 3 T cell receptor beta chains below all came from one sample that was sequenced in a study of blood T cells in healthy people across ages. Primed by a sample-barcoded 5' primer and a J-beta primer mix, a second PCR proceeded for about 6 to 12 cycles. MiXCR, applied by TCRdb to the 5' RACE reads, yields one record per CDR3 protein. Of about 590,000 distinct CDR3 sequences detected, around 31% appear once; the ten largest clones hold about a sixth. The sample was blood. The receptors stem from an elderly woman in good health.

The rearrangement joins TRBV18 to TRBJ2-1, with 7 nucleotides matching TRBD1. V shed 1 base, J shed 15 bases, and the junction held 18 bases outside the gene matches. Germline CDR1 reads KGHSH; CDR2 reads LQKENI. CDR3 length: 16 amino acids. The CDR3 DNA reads TGTGCCAGCTCACCACGTGGACAGGAATTTGGACGAGGAAGGTTCTTC. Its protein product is CASSPRGQEFGRGRFF.

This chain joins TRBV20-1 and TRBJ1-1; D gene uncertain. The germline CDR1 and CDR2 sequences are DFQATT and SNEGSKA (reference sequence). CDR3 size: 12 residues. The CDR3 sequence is CSAGLGSTEAFF. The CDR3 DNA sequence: TGCAGCGCGGGATTGGGGTCCACTGAAGCTTTCTTT.

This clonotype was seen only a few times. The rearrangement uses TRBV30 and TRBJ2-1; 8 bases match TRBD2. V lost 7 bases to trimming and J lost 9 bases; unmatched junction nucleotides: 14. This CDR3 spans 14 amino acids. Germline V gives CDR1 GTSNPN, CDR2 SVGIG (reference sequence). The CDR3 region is CASAGRGDVGEQFF. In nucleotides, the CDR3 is TGTGCCTCAGCGGGGCGGGGGGATGTCGGTGAGCAGTTCTTC.